This TCR beta chain was retrieved from a study of blood T cell repertoires in COVID-19. Some clones are missing from TCRdb's copy, which holds only in-frame ones; the method was immunoSEQ multiplex PCR. Of around 310,000 clones listed, about nine tenths are singletons. The sequence derives from a woman in her thirties or forties who had recovered from COVID-19. Material: PBMCs or T cells enriched from blood (not recorded which).

CDR3 loop: CASSPEVADYNEQFF. CDR3 DNA: TGCGCCAGCAGCCCCGAGGTAGCGGATTACAATGAGCAGTTCTTC. The chain combines TRBV4-1 with TRBJ2-1; D is possibly TRBD2 (6 bases). Germline V gene lookup returns CDR1 MGHRA and CDR2 YSYEKL. Trimming removed 4 bases at V and 4 bases at J, with 14 bases between. The CDR3 is made up of 15 amino acids.